This record looks at one T cell receptor (beta chain) sequence and its context. Its target antigen remains unknown. Base qualities were left out, and no much larger clone turns up one base away. V and J are trimmed by 4 bases and 2 bases, and the gene matches miss 3 bases of the junction. The CDR3 has 16 amino acids, counting the end cysteine and phenylalanine. Solely the CDR3 DNA is kept, with 48 bases framed from the first base. CDR1 and CDR2 were assigned from the germline V gene as SGDLS and YYNGEE. Collaborating institutions collected whole blood in K2EDTA tubes following their own protocols. For TCRbeta analysis, collaborator samples were shipped as frozen whole blood, as isolated PBMCs, or as DNA extracted from either sample type. The immunoSEQ Assay, a bias-controlled multiplex PCR, was used to amplify TCRbeta CDR3 regions from genomic DNA. As for the authors' bioinformatics: Nucleated cell counts per sample were estimated from amplification of reference gene primers within the assay. To quantify the absolute abundance of each unique TCRbeta CDR3 rearrangement, sequence reads were collapsed and filtered. For each sample, productive Simpson clonality was calculated by taking the square root of Simpson's diversity index across productive rearrangements. TCRdb limited this immuneACCESS table to in-frame rearrangements with V and J called. A share of clones is missing; checked studies link under half to unresolved V genes, and the rest is unexplained. The DNA gave D and trimming, while V, J and clone size come from that table. The sample contains about 100,000 clones, 75% to 95% of them found a single time. In total, the top ten clones hold 1% to 1.5% of the sample.

The data derive from a study of blood T cell repertoires in COVID-19 (dated by TCRdb to 2018 to 2021). Describing the broader study: Collaborator samples came from the United States, Italy and Spain and covered acute and convalescent phases of COVID-19. The repertoires were released in a freely available public database intended as a resource for research on the immune response to SARS-CoV-2. Where available, HLA class I and class II types were obtained from metadata supplied by the sample provider rather than from assay-based typing. Subjects who had been exposed to COVID-19, were actively infected with it, or had recovered from it provided the deeply sampled blood TCRbeta repertoires that made up the dataset. The prospective study material was composed of cDNA or gDNA derived from T cells, B-cell-depleted T cells, or PBMCs. Nearly every sample came with metadata listing a de-identified subject ID, COVID-19 status, age in years and sex. Samples were obtained from the ongoing ImmuneRACE study (first 160 participants) and from some 1,300 subjects provided by 6 global collaborators.

The study at large found these results: The amount of clinical and demographic metadata varied by source and participant and was provided uncurated.

The origin of this receptor is a woman aged 25 to 39 with acute or convalescent COVID-19. This chain is built from TRBV9 and TRBJ2-2; TRBD2 fits 12 bases in the junction. The sample was peripheral blood. The encoded CDR3 is CASSPTSGSNTGELFF. Read as DNA, the sequence is TGTGCCAGCAGCCCGACTAGCGGGAGTAACACCGGGGAGCTGTTTTTT.